This TCR beta chain was captured in a study of shared clonotypes between healthy human individuals. Study-wide context: There were three CD4 naive, three CD4 memory, two CD8 naive and one CD8 memory plates per donor.

Germline values: CDR1 MGHRA, CDR2 YSYEKL. The V end was cut by 1 base, the J end by 7 bases, with 14 bases between. This CDR3 has 14 residues. TCRdb's copy holds only in-frame clones and misses some; the assay was immunoSEQ multiplex PCR. The table shows some 1.5 million clones, with more than 95% occurring only once. Regarding the study as a whole: Blood was the only sampled material, and tissue repertoires likely differ.

About this clone itself: Antigen specificity is unknown.

CD4+ cells were split into CD45RA+ naive and CD45RA-negative memory subsets. The source material was naive CD4+ T cells sorted from blood. Subset noted: CD45RA+ positively selected. The V gene is TRBV4-1, the J gene TRBJ2-7; the D is unclear. This clonotype originated in a young man in good health. CDR3 coding DNA: TGCGCCAGCAGCCAAGGGTCGACGGACCGGGAGCAGTACTTC. Protein sequence: CASSQGSTDREQYF.